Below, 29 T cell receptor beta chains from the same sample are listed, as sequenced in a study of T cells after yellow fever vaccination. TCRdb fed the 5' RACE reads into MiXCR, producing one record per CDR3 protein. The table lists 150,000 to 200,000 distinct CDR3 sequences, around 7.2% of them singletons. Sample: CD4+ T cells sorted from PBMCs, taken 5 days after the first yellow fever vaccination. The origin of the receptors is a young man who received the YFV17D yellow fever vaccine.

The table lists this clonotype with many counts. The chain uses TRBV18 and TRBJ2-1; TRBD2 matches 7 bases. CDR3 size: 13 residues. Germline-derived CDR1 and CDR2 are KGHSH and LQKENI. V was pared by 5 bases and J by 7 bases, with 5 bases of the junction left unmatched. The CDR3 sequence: CASSNTGGNEQFF. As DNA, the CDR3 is TGTGCCAGCTCAAATACCGGGGGGAATGAGCAGTTCTTC.

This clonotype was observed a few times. The CDR3 region is CASSLEGVSEAFF. CDR3 in DNA: TGTGCCAGCAGTCTAGAGGGGGTGAGTGAAGCTTTCTTT. The V and J genes are TRBV27 and TRBJ1-1, with D tentatively TRBD1 (6 bases). Germline CDR1 and CDR2: MNHEY and SMNVEV (reference sequence). The CDR3 consists of 13 residues. V was shortened by 5 bases and J by 7 bases, with 14 bases between the two germline ends.

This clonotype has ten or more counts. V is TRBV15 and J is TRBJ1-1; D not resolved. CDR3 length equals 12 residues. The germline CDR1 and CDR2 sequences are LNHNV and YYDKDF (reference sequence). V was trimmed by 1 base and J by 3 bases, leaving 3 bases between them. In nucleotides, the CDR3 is TGTGCCACCAGCAGAGGGGACACTGAAGCTTTCTTT. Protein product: CATSRGDTEAFF.

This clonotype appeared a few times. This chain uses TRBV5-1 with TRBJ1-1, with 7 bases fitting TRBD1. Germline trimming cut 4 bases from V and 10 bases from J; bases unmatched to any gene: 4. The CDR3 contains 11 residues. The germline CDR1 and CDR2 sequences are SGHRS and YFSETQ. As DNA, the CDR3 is TGCGCCAGCAGCCTCGAGGGGGCAGCTTTCTTT. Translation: CASSLEGAAFF.

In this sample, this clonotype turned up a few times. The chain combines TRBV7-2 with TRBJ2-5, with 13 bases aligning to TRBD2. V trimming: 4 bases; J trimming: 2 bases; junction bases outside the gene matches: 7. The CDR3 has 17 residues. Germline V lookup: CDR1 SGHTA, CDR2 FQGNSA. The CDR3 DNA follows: TGTGCCAGCAGCTGGGGGAGGACTAGCGGGGGACAAGAGACCCAGTACTTC. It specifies CASSWGRTSGGQETQYF.

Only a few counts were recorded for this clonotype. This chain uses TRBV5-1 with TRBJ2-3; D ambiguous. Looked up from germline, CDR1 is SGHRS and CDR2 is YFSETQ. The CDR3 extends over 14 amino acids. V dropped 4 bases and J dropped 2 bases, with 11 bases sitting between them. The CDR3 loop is CASSQAQTTDTQYF. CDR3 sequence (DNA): TGCGCCAGCAGCCAGGCACAGACCACAGATACGCAGTATTTT.

This chain's CDR3 is CSVVGPGVGANVLTF. CDR3 in DNA: TGCAGCGTTGTGGGTCCAGGGGTAGGGGCCAACGTCCTGACTTTC. This chain joins TRBV29-1 and TRBJ2-6; TRBD1 might be the D (6 bases). This CDR3 contains 15 residues. Germline V gene lookup returns CDR1 SQVTM and CDR2 ANQGSEA. With 4 bases removed from V and 4 bases from J, the gap between germline ends came to 14 bases.

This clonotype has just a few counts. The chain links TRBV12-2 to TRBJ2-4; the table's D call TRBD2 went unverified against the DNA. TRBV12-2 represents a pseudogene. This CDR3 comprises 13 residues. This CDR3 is CASRLAMVDGRDF. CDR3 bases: TGTGCAAGTCGCTTAGCGATGGTCGACGGGCGGGACTTC.

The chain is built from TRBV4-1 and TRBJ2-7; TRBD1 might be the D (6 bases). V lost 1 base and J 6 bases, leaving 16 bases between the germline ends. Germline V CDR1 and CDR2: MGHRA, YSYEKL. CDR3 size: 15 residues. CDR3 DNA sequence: TGCGCCAGCAGCCAAGTCTACCAACAGGGAGCCGAGCAGTACTTC. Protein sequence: CASSQVYQQGAEQYF.

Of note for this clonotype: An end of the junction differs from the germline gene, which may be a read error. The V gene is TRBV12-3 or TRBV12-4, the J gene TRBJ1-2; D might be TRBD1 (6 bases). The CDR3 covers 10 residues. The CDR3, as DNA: TGTGCCAGCAGCCGTGACAGGCAATTCTTC. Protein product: CASSRDRQFF.

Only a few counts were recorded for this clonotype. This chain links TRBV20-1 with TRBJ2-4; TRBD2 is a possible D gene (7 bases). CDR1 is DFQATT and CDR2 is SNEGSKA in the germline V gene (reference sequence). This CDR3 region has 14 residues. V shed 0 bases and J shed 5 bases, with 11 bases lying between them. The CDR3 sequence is CSARDWGGQNIQYF. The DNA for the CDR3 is TGCAGTGCTAGAGATTGGGGGGGCCAAAACATTCAGTACTTC.

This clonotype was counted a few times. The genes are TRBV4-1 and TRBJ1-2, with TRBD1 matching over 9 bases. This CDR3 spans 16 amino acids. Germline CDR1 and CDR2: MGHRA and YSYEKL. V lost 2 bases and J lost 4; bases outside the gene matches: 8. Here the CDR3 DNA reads TGCGCCAGCAGCCAACCCGGGACAGGGAACAGCTATGGCTACACCTTC. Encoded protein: CASSQPGTGNSYGYTF.

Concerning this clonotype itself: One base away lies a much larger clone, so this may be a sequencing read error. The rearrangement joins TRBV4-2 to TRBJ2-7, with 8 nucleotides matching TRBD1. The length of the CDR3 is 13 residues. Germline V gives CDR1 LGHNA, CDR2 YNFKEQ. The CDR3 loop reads CSSSHGQGYEQYF. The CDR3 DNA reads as TGTTCCAGCAGCCATGGACAGGGCTACGAGCAGTACTTC.

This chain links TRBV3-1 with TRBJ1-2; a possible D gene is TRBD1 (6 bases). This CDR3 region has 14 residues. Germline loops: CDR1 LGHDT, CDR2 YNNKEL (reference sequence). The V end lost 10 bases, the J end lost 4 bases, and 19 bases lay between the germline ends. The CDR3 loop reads CATRQETFPYGYTF. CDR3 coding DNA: TGTGCCACCAGACAGGAGACCTTCCCCTATGGCTACACCTTC.

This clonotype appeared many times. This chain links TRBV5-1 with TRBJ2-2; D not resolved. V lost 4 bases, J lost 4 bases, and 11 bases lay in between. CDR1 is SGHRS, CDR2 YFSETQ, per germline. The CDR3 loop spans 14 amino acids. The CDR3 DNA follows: TGCGCCAGCAGCATAGGGCCTACCACCGGGGAGCTGTTTTTT. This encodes CASSIGPTTGELFF.

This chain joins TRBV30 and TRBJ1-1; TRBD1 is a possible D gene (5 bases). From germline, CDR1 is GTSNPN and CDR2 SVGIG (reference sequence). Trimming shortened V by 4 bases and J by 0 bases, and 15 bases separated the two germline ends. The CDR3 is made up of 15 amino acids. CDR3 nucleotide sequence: TGTGCCTGGACTCTTAGCGGGGGAATGAACACTGAAGCTTTCTTT. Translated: CAWTLSGGMNTEAFF. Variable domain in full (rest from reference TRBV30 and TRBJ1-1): SQTIHQWPATLVQPVGSPLSLECTVEGTSNPNLYWYRQAAGRGLQLLFYSVGIGQISSEVPQNLSASRPQDRQFILSSKKLLLSDSGFYLCAWTLSGGMNTEAFFGQGTRLTVV.

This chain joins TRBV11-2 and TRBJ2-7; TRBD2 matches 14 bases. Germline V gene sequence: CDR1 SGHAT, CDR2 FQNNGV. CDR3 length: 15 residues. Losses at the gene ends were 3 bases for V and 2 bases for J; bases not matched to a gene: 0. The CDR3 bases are TGTGCCAGCAGCTTGGGACTAGCGGGGGCCTACGAGCAGTACGTC. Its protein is CASSLGLAGAYEQYV.

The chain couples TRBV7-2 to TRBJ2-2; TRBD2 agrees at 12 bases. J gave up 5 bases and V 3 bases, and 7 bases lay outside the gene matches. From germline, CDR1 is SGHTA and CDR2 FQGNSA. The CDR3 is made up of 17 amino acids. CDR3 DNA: TGTGCCAGCAGCTTCTCGAGACTAGCGGGGGCAACCGGGGAGCTGTTTTTT. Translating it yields CASSFSRLAGATGELFF.

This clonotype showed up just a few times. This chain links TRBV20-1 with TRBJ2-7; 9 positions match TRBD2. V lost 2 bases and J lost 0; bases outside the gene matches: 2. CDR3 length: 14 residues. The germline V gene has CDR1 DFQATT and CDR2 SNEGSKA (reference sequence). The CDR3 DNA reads TGCAGTGCTAGAAAAGCGGGGGGCTCCTACGAGCAGTACTTC. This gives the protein CSARKAGGSYEQYF.

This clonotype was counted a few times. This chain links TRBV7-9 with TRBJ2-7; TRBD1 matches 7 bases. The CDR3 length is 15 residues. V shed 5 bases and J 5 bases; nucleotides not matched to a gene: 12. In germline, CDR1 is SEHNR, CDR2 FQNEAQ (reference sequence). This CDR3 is CASSPPGTVVNEQYF. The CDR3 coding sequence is TGTGCCAGCAGCCCCCCCGGGACAGTCGTCAACGAGCAGTACTTC. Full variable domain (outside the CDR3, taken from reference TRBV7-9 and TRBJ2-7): DTGVSQNPRHKITKRGQNVTFRCDPISEHNRLYWYRQTLGQGPEFLTYFQNEAQLEKSRLLSDRFSAERPKGSFSTLEIQRTEQGDSAMYLCASSPPGTVVNEQYFGPGTRLTVT.

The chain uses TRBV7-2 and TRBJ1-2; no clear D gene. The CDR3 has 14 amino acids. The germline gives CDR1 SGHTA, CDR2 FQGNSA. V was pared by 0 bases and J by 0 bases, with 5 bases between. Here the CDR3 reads CASSLAHTNYGYTF. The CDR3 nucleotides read TGTGCCAGCAGCTTAGCGCACACTAACTATGGCTACACCTTC. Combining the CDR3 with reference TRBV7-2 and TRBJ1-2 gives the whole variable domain GAGVSQSPSNKVTEKGKDVELRCDPISGHTALYWYRQSLGQGLEFLIYFQGNSAPDKSGLPSDRFSAERTGGSVSTLTIQRTQQEDSAVYLCASSLAHTNYGYTFGSGTRLTVV.

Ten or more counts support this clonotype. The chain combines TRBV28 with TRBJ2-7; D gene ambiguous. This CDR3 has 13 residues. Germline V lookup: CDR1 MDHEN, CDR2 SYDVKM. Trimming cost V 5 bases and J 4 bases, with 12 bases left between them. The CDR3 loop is CASSRYGPYEQYV. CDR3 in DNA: TGTGCCAGCAGTCGCTACGGGCCGTACGAGCAGTACGTC.

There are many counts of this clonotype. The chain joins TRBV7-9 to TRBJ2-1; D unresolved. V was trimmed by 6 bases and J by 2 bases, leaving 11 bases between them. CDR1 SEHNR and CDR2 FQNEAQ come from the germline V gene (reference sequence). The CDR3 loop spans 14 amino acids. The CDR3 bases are TGTGCCAGCAGGCTGCTCGGGCCCTACAATGAGCAGTTCTTC. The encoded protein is CASRLLGPYNEQFF.

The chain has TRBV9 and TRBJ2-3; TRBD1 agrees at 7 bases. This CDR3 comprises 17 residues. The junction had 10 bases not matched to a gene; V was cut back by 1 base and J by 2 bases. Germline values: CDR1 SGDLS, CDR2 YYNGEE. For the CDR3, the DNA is TGTGCCAGCAGCGTAAACCCCAAACAGGGGCTCACAGATACGCAGTATTTT. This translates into CASSVNPKQGLTDTQYF.

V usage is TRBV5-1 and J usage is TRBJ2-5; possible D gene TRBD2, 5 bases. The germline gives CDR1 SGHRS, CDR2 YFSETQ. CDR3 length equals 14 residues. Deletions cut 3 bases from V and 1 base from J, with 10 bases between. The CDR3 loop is CASSYRGSQETQYF. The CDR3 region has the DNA TGCGCCAGCAGCTATCGGGGATCCCAAGAGACCCAGTACTTC.

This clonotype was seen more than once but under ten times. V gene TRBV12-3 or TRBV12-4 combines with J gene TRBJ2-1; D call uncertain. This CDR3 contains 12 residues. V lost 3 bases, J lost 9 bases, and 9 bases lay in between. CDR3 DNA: TGTGCCAGCAGTTTCCTGGGCCTTGAGCAGTTCTTC. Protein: CASSFLGLEQFF.

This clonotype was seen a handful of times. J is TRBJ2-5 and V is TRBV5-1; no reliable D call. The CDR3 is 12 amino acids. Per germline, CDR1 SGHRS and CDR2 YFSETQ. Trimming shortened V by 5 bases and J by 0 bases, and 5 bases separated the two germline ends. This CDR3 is CASSRNQETQYF. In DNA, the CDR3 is TGCGCCAGCAGTAGAAACCAAGAGACCCAGTACTTC.

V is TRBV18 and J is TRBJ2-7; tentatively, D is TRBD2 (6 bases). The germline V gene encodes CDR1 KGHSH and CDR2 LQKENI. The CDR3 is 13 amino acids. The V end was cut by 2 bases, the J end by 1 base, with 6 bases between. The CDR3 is CASSPAGSYEQYF. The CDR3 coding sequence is TGTGCCAGCTCACCAGCGGGATCCTACGAGCAGTACTTC.

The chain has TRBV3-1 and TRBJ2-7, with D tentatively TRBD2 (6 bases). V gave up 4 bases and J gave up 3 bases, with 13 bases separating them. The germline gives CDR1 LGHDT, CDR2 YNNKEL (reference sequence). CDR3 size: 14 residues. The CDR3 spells CASSRTNNGYEQYV. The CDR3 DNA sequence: TGTGCCAGCAGCCGGACTAACAACGGCTACGAGCAGTACGTC.